The 12 T cell receptor beta chains given below trace back to one sample, sequenced in a study of OX40 agonist ivuxolimab in advanced cancers. Assay used: immunoSEQ multiplex PCR; TCRdb lists only in-frame clones, some missing. This table holds some 66,000 clones, about 88% found once. The sequencing used CD4+ or CD8+ T cells sorted from blood, collected in a trial of the OX40 agonist ivuxolimab. Receptors originate from an adult with an advanced solid tumor such as melanoma, head and neck, liver or kidney cancer.

The gene calls are TRBV10-1 and TRBJ2-5, with a weak D call TRBD2 (6 bases). The CDR3 covers 13 residues. CDR1 is WNHNN, CDR2 SYGVQD, per germline (reference sequence). With 4 bases removed from V and 3 bases from J, the gap between germline ends came to 9 bases. The CDR3 DNA sequence: TGCGCCAGCAGTGCGGGGGATGAAGAGACCCAGTACTTC. Amino acids: CASSAGDEETQYF.

A word on this clone: Other nucleotide sequences in the sample specify the same CDR3. The genes are TRBV11-2 and TRBJ2-1; no clear D gene. The germline gives CDR1 SGHAT, CDR2 FQNNGV. The CDR3 contains 16 residues. Deletions cut 2 bases from V and 0 bases from J, with 11 bases between. The CDR3 DNA sequence: TGTGCCAGCAGCTTACGTGGCCTTACCTCCTACAATGAGCAGTTCTTC. It is translated as CASSLRGLTSYNEQFF.

The chain uses TRBV5-8 and TRBJ2-5, with D possibly being TRBD1 (5 bases). The CDR3 loop spans 15 amino acids. V lost 2 bases, J lost 5 bases, and 16 bases lay in between. In germline, CDR1 is SGHTS, CDR2 YDEGEE. The CDR3 bases are TGTGCCAGCAGCTTAGGGGCTCTTGAAAGGGAGACCCAGTACTTC. Its translation is CASSLGALERETQYF. Filled out from reference TRBV5-8 and TRBJ2-5, the complete variable domain reads EAGVTQSPTHLIKTRGQQATLRCSPISGHTSVYWYQQALGLGLQFLLWYDEGEERNRGNFPPRFSGRQFPNYSSELNVNALELEDSALYLCASSLGALERETQYFGPGTRLLVL.

Only one count was recorded for this clone. The rearrangement links TRBV18 to TRBJ2-1; the D is unclear. V lost 0 bases and J lost 5, with 11 bases in between. Germline values: CDR1 KGHSH, CDR2 LQKENI. This CDR3 is 15 amino acids long. CDR3 DNA sequence: TGTGCCAGCTCACCACCTAGCCAACTTAACAATGAGCAGTTCTTC. It codes for CASSPPSQLNNEQFF.

The gene calls are TRBV29-1 and TRBJ1-5; possible D gene TRBD1, 6 bases. This CDR3 region has 13 residues. CDR1 is SQVTM and CDR2 is ANQGSEA in the germline V gene. Trimming removed 6 bases at V and 0 bases at J, with 9 bases between. The CDR3 region has the DNA TGCAGCGTACAGGGTCATAGCAATCAGCCCCAGCATTTT. It specifies CSVQGHSNQPQHF.

The J gene is TRBJ1-2, the V gene TRBV29-1; no clear D. The germline gives CDR1 SQVTM, CDR2 ANQGSEA. The CDR3 extends over 12 amino acids. Trimming took off 6 bases at V and 3 bases at J, with 11 bases between the two ends. CDR3 protein: CSVDLYHYGYTF. The CDR3 DNA reads as TGCAGCGTCGATTTGTACCACTATGGCTACACCTTC.

The rearrangement joins TRBV10-2 to TRBJ2-3; D unclear. The V end was cut by 8 bases, the J end by 8 bases, with 14 bases between. This CDR3 is built from 12 residues. From germline, CDR1 is WSHSY and CDR2 SAAADI. This CDR3 is CASRPRLGTQYF. The CDR3 coding sequence is TGCGCCAGCCGCCCGAGGTTGGGTACGCAGTATTTT.

V and J are TRBV6-5 and TRBJ1-4; D possibly corresponds to TRBD1 (6 bases). The germline gives CDR1 MNHEY, CDR2 SVGAGI. This CDR3 has 13 amino acids. Trimming shortened V by 4 bases and J by 7 bases, and 10 bases separated the two germline ends. CDR3 nucleotides: TGTGCCAGCAGTTCACAAGGGGGTGAAAAACTGTTTTTT. Encoded protein: CASSSQGGEKLFF.

CDR3 nucleotide sequence: TGTGCCAGCAGCCCTCAGGGTCGGCGGACTGAAGCTTTCTTT. Translated: CASSPQGRRTEAFF. The chain joins TRBV11-3 to TRBJ1-1; D may be TRBD1 (5 bases). The CDR3 spans 14 residues. V was trimmed by 5 bases and J by 5 bases, leaving 15 bases between them. Germline loops: CDR1 SGHNT, CDR2 YENEEA.

The rearrangement uses TRBV29-1 and TRBJ2-3; D may be TRBD2 (6 bases). The CDR3 consists of 14 residues. Germline CDR1 reads SQVTM; CDR2 reads ANQGSEA. Trimming shortened V by 0 bases and J by 2 bases, and 9 bases separated the two germline ends. CDR3 residues: CSVEEGLLTDTQYF. CDR3 nucleotides: TGCAGCGTTGAAGAGGGACTGCTCACAGATACGCAGTATTTT.

The V gene is TRBV12-5, the J gene TRBJ2-2; TRBD2 is a possible D gene (5 bases). The germline CDR1 and CDR2 sequences are LGHNT and FRNRAP. The germline V and J ends were trimmed by 0 bases and 4 bases, with 12 bases remaining between them. The CDR3 has 16 residues. The CDR3: CASGLVVAEGTGELFF. The CDR3 nucleotides are TGTGCTAGTGGTTTGGTTGTGGCAGAGGGCACCGGGGAGCTGTTTTTT.

V and J are TRBV7-2 and TRBJ2-5; unclear D gene. V lost 5 bases, J lost 5 bases, and 18 bases lay in between. There are 15 residues in the CDR3. Germline CDR1 SGHTA, CDR2 FQGNSA. CDR3 bases: TGTGCCAGCAGCCCCGGGCCGCGGACGGTGGAGACCCAGTACTTC. Translated: CASSPGPRTVETQYF.